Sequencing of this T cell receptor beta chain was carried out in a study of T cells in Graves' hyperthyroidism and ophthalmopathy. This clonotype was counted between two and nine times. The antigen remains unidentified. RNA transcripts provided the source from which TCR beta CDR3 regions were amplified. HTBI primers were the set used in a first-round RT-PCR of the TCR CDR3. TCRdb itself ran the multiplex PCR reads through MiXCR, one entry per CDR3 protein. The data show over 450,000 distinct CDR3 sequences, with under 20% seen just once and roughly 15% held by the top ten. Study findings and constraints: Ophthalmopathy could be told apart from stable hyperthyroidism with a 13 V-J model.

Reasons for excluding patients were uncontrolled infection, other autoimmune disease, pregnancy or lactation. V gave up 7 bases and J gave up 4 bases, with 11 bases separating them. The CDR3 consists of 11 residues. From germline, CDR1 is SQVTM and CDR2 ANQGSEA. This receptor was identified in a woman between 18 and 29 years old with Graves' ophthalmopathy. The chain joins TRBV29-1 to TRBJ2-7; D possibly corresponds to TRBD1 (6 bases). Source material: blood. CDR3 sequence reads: CSAFQGYEQYF. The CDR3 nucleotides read TGCAGCGCCTTCCAGGGGTACGAGCAGTACTTC.